This T cell receptor (beta chain) derives from a study of blood T cell repertoires in COVID-19. Within 2 weeks before study entry, exposed participants met a COVID-19 case. Generated by immunoSEQ multiplex PCR, the TCRdb table keeps only in-frame clones and is missing some. The data hold 260,000 or so clones, with 83% observed a single time. Trimming removed 4 bases from V and 1 base from J, with 13 bases in between. Germline V CDR1 and CDR2: SNHLY, FYNNEI. The CDR3 loop spans 15 amino acids. This clonotype originated in a middle-aged woman who had been exposed to COVID-19. The sequencing input was PBMCs or T cells enriched from blood (not recorded which). V is TRBV2 and J is TRBJ1-1, with D possibly matching TRBD1 (6 bases). CDR3 residues: CASSGSGHRNTEAFF. Here the CDR3 DNA reads TGTGCCAGCAGTGGGTCGGGACACAGGAACACTGAAGCTTTCTTT.